The 2 T cell receptor beta chains given below trace back to one sample, sequenced in a study of T cells in Graves' hyperthyroidism and ophthalmopathy. Amplified regions were TCR beta CDR3 sequences from RNA transcripts. TCR CDR3 regions were first amplified by RT-PCR with HTBI primers. In TCRdb, the multiplex PCR reads were re-called with MiXCR into one record per CDR3 protein. The sample holds hundreds of thousands of distinct CDR3 sequences, around 14% seen once. Sequences were obtained from blood. The source is a young woman with Graves' hyperthyroidism.

The chain has TRBV6-2 or TRBV6-3 and TRBJ1-2; D is perhaps TRBD1 (5 bases). V dropped 6 bases and J dropped 5 bases, with 19 bases sitting between them. Germline loops: CDR1 MNHEY, CDR2 SVGEGT. CDR3 size: 15 residues. The CDR3 DNA sequence: TGTGCCAGCAGAAACCCCCAGGGCAGGCTTTATGGCTACACCTTC. Encoded protein: CASRNPQGRLYGYTF.

This clonotype was seen many times. J is TRBJ2-1 and V is TRBV20-1, with D unclear. V gave up 0 bases and J gave up 6 bases, with 6 bases separating them. The CDR3 sequence is 12 residues long. CDR1 and CDR2 from the germline V gene are DFQATT and SNEGSKA (reference sequence). CDR3: CSARDLSNEQFF. The CDR3 coding sequence is TGCAGTGCTAGAGATTTGAGCAATGAGCAGTTCTTC.